Listed below are T cell receptor beta chains from one sample, sequenced in a study of early T cells in non-severe SARS-CoV-2 infection. TCRdb redid the calling of the 5' RACE reads with MiXCR, one entry per CDR3 protein. The data show tens of thousands of distinct CDR3 sequences, about 9.5% seen once. Sequences were derived from whole blood, sampled at baseline. These receptors came from an adult who was a healthcare worker with PCR-confirmed SARS-CoV-2 infection or an uninfected control (not recorded which). CDR3s include the opening cysteine and the closing phenylalanine or tryptophan. The D gene is left open where the match is weak. The size field is filled for only some rows; it gives once, few, many or a size class.

. | few | TRBJ2-2 | TRBV11-3 | CASTLRGTAGELFF | TGTGCCAGCACTTTAAGGGGAACCGCCGGGGAGCTGTTTTTT
. | . | TRBJ2-2 | TRBV9 | CASSVTGNTGELFF | TGTGCCAGCAGCGTAACGGGGAACACCGGGGAGCTGTTTTTT
. | few | TRBJ1-6 | TRBV5-5 | CASSTRNRDSPLHF | TGTGCCAGCAGCACCAGGAACAGGGATTCACCCCTCCACTTT
TRBD1 | . | TRBJ2-7 | TRBV2 | CASSRDRGAYEQYF | TGTGCCAGCTCTCGGGACAGGGGAGCCTACGAGCAGTACTTC
. | many | TRBJ1-4 | TRBV30 | CAWSVQGEKLFF | TGTGCCTGGAGTGTCCAAGGTGAAAAACTGTTTTTT
. | many | TRBJ2-2 | TRBV9 | CASSVEAGPTLYTGELFF | TGTGCCAGCAGCGTAGAGGCGGGGCCCACACTTTACACCGGGGAGCTGTTTTTT
TRBD1 | . | TRBJ1-3 | TRBV7-2 | CASSRDSRPRGNTIYF | TGTGCCAGCAGCCGGGACAGCCGACCGCGAGGAAACACCATATATTTT
TRBD1 | . | TRBJ1-1 | TRBV16 | CASSRQGGGTEAFF | TGTGCCAGCAGTCGACAGGGTGGAGGCACTGAAGCTTTCTTT
. | few | TRBJ2-1 | TRBV19 | CASSNSVVRSSYNEQFF | TGTGCCAGTAGTAATTCCGTTGTCCGGAGCTCCTACAATGAGCAGTTCTTC
. | . | TRBJ2-7 | TRBV20-1 | CSASGEFYEQYF | TGCAGTGCTAGCGGGGAGTTTTACGAGCAGTACTTC
. | many | TRBJ2-5 | TRBV7-3 | CASSSHLSSETQYF | TGTGCCAGCAGCTCCCACTTGTCTTCCGAGACCCAGTACTTC
. | few | TRBJ2-7 | TRBV14 | CASSKDSPDEQYF | TGTGCCAGCAGCAAGGACAGTCCGGACGAGCAGTACTTC
. | . | TRBJ2-1 | TRBV20-1 | CSATGEPEGEQFF | TGCAGTGCTACGGGGGAACCCGAGGGGGAGCAGTTCTTC
. | . | TRBJ1-6 | TRBV19 | CASSISDPSGSNSPLHF | TGTGCCAGTAGTATATCCGACCCCTCGGGGAGTAATTCACCCCTCCACTTT
. | many | TRBJ2-1 | TRBV12-3/TRBV12-4 | CASSFRSSYNEQFF | TGTGCCAGCAGTTTCAGAAGCTCCTACAATGAGCAGTTCTTC
. | few | TRBJ2-6 | TRBV19 | CASSSLFSGANVLTF | TGTGCCAGTAGTTCCTTATTCTCTGGGGCCAACGTCCTGACTTTC
. | many | TRBJ2-5 | TRBV20-1 | CSAFPRGQGAETQYF | TGCAGTGCTTTCCCCCGGGGGCAGGGTGCAGAGACCCAGTACTTC
. | . | TRBJ1-5 | TRBV7-2 | CASSLASRGNQPQHF | TGTGCCAGCAGCTTGGCCTCGAGGGGCAATCAGCCCCAGCATTTT
. | few | TRBJ2-7 | TRBV21-1 | CASSKAPGLKSTEQYF | TGTGCCAGCAGCAAAGCGCCAGGGTTAAAGTCGACCGAGCAGTACTTC
TRBD1 | . | TRBJ1-4 | TRBV27 | CASSSIGTGREKLFF | TGTGCCAGCAGTTCGATCGGGACAGGGAGGGAAAAACTGTTTTTT
. | few | TRBJ2-1 | TRBV12-3/TRBV12-4 | CASSPGLAGAGEQFF | TGTGCCAGCAGCCCTGGACTTGCGGGGGCTGGTGAGCAGTTCTTC
. | many | TRBJ2-3 | TRBV7-3 | CASSPDSRRTDTQYF | TGTGCCAGCAGCCCGGACTCTCGCCGCACAGATACGCAGTATTTT
. | . | TRBJ2-3 | TRBV30 | CAWKNRGETDTQYF | TGTGCCTGGAAAAACAGAGGGGAAACAGATACGCAGTATTTT
. | many | TRBJ2-3 | TRBV9 | CASSVLASSTDTQYF | TGTGCCAGCAGCGTGCTAGCTTCTAGCACAGATACGCAGTATTTT
. | . | TRBJ2-7 | TRBV9 | CASSVEGGTSYEQYF | TGTGCCAGCAGCGTAGAGGGTGGGACCTCCTACGAGCAGTACTTC
TRBD2 | few | TRBJ2-1 | TRBV2 | CASSAAIGTSGGHEQFF | TGTGCCAGCAGTGCGGCGATTGGGACTAGCGGGGGACATGAGCAGTTCTTC
TRBD2 | many | TRBJ2-2 | TRBV7-6 | CASSLALAENTGELFF | TGTGCCAGCAGCTTAGCACTAGCGGAGAACACCGGGGAGCTGTTTTTT
. | many | TRBJ2-7 | TRBV11-1 | CASSLEGSYYEQYF | TGTGCCAGCAGCTTAGAAGGCAGCTACTACGAGCAGTACTTC
. | . | TRBJ1-1 | TRBV12-5 | CASGSKTEAFF | TGTGCTAGTGGTTCGAAAACTGAAGCTTTCTTT
TRBD1 | many | TRBJ2-3 | TRBV9 | CASSVRGGTGYADTQYF | TGTGCCAGCAGCGTGAGGGGCGGGACAGGGTACGCAGATACGCAGTATTTT
. | many | TRBJ1-4 | TRBV10-3 | CAISPTGPNEKLFF | TGTGCCATCAGCCCGACAGGTCCCAATGAAAAACTGTTTTTT
. | few | TRBJ2-2 | TRBV5-1 | CASSGTGSETGELFF | TGCGCCAGCAGCGGAACGGGATCTGAAACCGGGGAGCTGTTTTTT
TRBD2 | many | TRBJ2-3 | TRBV5-1 | CASGPGGGYGTDTQYF | TGCGCCAGCGGGCCCGGCGGGGGGTACGGCACAGATACGCAGTATTTT
. | few | TRBJ2-1 | TRBV19 | CASSVSNEQFF | TGTGCCAGTAGTGTGAGCAATGAGCAGTTCTTC
. | many | TRBJ1-1 | TRBV5-6 | CASTERDGWWAFF | TGTGCCAGCACTGAACGGGATGGATGGTGGGCTTTCTTT
. | few | TRBJ2-3 | TRBV12-3/TRBV12-4 | CASSLGTPVATSDTQYF | TGTGCCAGCAGTTTAGGGACTCCCGTCGCGACCTCAGATACGCAGTATTTT
. | . | TRBJ1-1 | TRBV20-1 | CSAREGGKTEAFF | TGCAGTGCTAGAGAGGGGGGAAAGACTGAAGCTTTCTTT